Listed here is a single TCR beta chain. The source of the sample is a study of OX40 agonist ivuxolimab in advanced cancers. Study at large: Under the entry rules, prior anti-PD-1, anti-PD-L1 or anti-CTLA-4 therapy was allowed, and 35% to 40% had some.

People who had autoimmune disease history or systemic immunosuppression were excluded. TCRdb keeps only in-frame clones here, not all; method: immunoSEQ multiplex PCR. The sample contains more than 65,000 clones, over 80% of which appear only once. This CDR3 is built from 15 residues. The V and J ends lost 0 bases and 6 bases respectively, with 11 bases between them. Germline V gene sequence: CDR1 MNHNY, CDR2 SVGAGI (reference sequence). This sequence was found in an adult with an advanced solid tumor such as melanoma, head and neck, liver or kidney cancer. The specimen was CD4+ or CD8+ T cells sorted from blood, collected in a trial of the OX40 agonist ivuxolimab. The rearrangement joins TRBV6-6 to TRBJ2-2, with a weak D call TRBD2 (6 bases). CDR3 region: CASSYSGGVPGELFF. The CDR3 coding sequence is TGTGCCAGCAGTTACTCGGGAGGAGTCCCCGGGGAGCTGTTTTTT.